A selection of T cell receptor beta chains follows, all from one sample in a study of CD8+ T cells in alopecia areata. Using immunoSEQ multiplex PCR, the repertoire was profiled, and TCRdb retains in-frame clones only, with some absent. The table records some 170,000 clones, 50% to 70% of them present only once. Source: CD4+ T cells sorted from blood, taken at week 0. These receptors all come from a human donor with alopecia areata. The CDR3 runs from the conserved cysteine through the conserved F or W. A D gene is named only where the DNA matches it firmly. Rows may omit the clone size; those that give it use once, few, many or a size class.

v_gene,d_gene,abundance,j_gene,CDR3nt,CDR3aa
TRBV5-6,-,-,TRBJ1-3,TGTGCCAGCAGCTACGGCTTAAACACCATATATTTT,CASSYGLNTIYF
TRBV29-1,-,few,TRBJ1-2,TGCAGCGTTGCGGGGGCTAGGGTCGGCTACACCTTC,CSVAGARVGYTF
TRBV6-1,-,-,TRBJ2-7,TGTGCCAGCGGTCAACAGTCCCCTGACGAGCAGTACTTC,CASGQQSPDEQYF
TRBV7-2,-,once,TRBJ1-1,TGTGCCAGCAGCTTAGTGGGCAGTGACACTGAAGCTTTCTTT,CASSLVGSDTEAFF
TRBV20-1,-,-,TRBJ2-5,TGCAGTGCTAGAAGGGAGACCCAGTACTTC,CSARRETQYF
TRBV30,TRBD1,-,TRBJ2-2,TGTGCCTGGAGCGGGGGGACAGGGTACCCCGGGGAGCTGTTTTTT,CAWSGGTGYPGELFF
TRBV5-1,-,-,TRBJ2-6,TGCGCCAGCAGCCTACGGGCAAGCTCTGGGGCCAACGTCCTGACTTTC,CASSLRASSGANVLTF
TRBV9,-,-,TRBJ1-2,TGTGCCAGCAGCGTTCAGGGCTATGGCTACACCTTC,CASSVQGYGYTF
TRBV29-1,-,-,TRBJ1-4,TGCAGCGTTACTAAGAGGTCAGGGATAAATGAAAAACTGTTTTTT,CSVTKRSGINEKLFF
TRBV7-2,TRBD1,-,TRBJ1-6,TGTGCCAGCAGCTTCAATCAGGGGGCGAATTCACCCCTCCACTTT,CASSFNQGANSPLHF
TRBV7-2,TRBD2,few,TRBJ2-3,TGTGCCAGCAGCTACCTAGCGGGGCACACAGATACGCAGTATTTT,CASSYLAGHTDTQYF
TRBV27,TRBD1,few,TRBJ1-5,TGTGCCAGCAGTTCCCTAGGGACAGGGGCTAATCAGCCCCAGCATTTT,CASSSLGTGANQPQHF
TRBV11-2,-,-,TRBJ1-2,TGTGCCAGCAGCAAACAGGGAGATGGCTACACCTTC,CASSKQGDGYTF
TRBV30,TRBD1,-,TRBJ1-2,TGTGCCTGGAGTGTCCAGGGACAGGGGCCCTATGGCTACACCTTC,CAWSVQGQGPYGYTF
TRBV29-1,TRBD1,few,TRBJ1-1,TGCAGCGTTGGAGACAGGGTCACTGAAGCTTTCTTT,CSVGDRVTEAFF
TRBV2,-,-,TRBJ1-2,TGTGCCAGCAGTGGCCAGGTAAACAACTATGGCTACACCTTC,CASSGQVNNYGYTF
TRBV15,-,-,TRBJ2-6,TGTGCCACCAGCACTGGGGCCAACGTCCTGACTTTC,CATSTGANVLTF
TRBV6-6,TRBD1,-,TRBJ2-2,TGTGCCAGCACCCTAACAGGGGGGACCGGGGAGCTGTTTTTT,CASTLTGGTGELFF
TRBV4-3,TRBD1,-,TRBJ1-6,TGCGCCAGCAGCCAAGAGAATCAGGGGGCACCCCTCCACTTT,CASSQENQGAPLHF
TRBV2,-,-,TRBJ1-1,TGTGCCAGCAGATCTCCGGTGGGGGAGAGCACTGAAGCTTTCTTT,CASRSPVGESTEAFF
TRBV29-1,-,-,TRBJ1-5,TGCAGCGGGGGGGCAGGGATGAATCAGCCCCAGCATTTT,CSGGAGMNQPQHF
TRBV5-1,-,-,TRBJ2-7,TGCGCCAGCAGCCCACCACGTCCAGGGGGGAGAGGCGAGCAGTACTTC,CASSPPRPGGRGEQYF